Each of the 7 T cell receptor beta chains below was sequenced from the same sample in a study of CD8 T cells in ankylosing spondylitis. Each CDR3 protein is one row after TCRdb ran MiXCR on the 5' RACE reads. The profile covers a few hundred thousand distinct CDR3 sequences, with approximately 20% appearing a single time and about two fifths taken by the ten largest. No antigen has been identified for these receptors. The study's findings and limits: A motif in TCR beta, a set of roughly 8 highly homologous variants, appeared characteristic of ankylosing spondylitis blood.

Sequencing was done on a sample of blood, either unsorted or a sorted T cell fraction (not recorded which). The receptors were sampled from a male donor with ankylosing spondylitis.

This clonotype was recorded a few times. V gene TRBV4-2 combines with J gene TRBJ2-2; 8 bases align to TRBD1. CDR1 is LGHNA and CDR2 is YNFKEQ in the germline V gene. V was pared by 0 bases and J by 1 base, with 10 bases of the junction left unmatched. The CDR3 covers 19 residues. The CDR3 sequence is CASSQDLGSDRENTGELFF. The DNA for the CDR3 is TGTGCCAGCAGCCAAGATCTAGGGTCGGACAGGGAGAACACCGGGGAGCTGTTTTTT.

The chain uses TRBV15 and TRBJ1-6; D ambiguous. This CDR3 region has 12 residues. Between the trimmed V and J ends, which lost 4 bases and 7 bases, there was a span of 5 bases. CDR1 LNHNV and CDR2 YYDKDF come from the germline V gene (reference sequence). The CDR3 bases are TGTGCCACCAGCACAGAGAATTCACCCCTCCACTTT. It codes for CATSTENSPLHF. The whole variable domain, remainder taken from reference TRBV15 and TRBJ1-6, is DAMVIQNPRYQVTQFGKPVTLSCSQTLNHNVMYWYQQKSSQAPKLLFHYYDKDFNNEADTPDNFQSRRPNTSFCFLDIRSPGLGDTAMYLCATSTENSPLHFGNGTRLTVT.

This chain joins TRBV29-1 and TRBJ2-5; 12 positions match TRBD1. The CDR3 is made up of 16 amino acids. Germline V lookup: CDR1 SQVTM, CDR2 ANQGSEA. V lost 6 bases, J lost 4 bases, and 12 bases stayed unmatched. The CDR3 DNA reads TGCAGCGTAGAGCCCGGGACAGGGGGCCCTATAGAGACCCAGTACTTC. Protein: CSVEPGTGGPIETQYF.

This clonotype was seen only a few times. V and J are TRBV27 and TRBJ2-1; 10 nucleotides agree with TRBD1. V was clipped by 6 bases and J by 10 bases; unmatched bases: 9. This CDR3 has 14 amino acids. Germline V CDR1 and CDR2: MNHEY, SMNVEV (reference sequence). CDR3 residues: CASSWTGGTGEQFF. In nucleotides, the CDR3 is TGTGCCAGCAGCTGGACAGGGGGGACGGGGGAGCAGTTCTTC.

The V gene is TRBV11-2, the J gene TRBJ1-2; no firm D call. Germline CDR1 reads SGHAT; CDR2 reads FQNNGV. The V end lost 0 bases, the J end lost 8 bases, and 19 bases lay between the germline ends. This CDR3 has 16 residues. The CDR3 nucleotides are TGTGCCAGCAGCTTAGATGATTCGGTCCAACCGGGAGGCTACACCTTC. Translated, it gives CASSLDDSVQPGGYTF. The whole variable domain, filled in from reference TRBV11-2 and TRBJ1-2, reads EAGVAQSPRYKIIEKRQSVAFWCNPISGHATLYWYQQILGQGPKLLIQFQNNGVVDDSQLPKDRFSAERLKGVDSTLKIQPAKLEDSAVYLCASSLDDSVQPGGYTFGSGTRLTVV.

Comments on this clonotype: At one boundary the junction diverges from the germline segment, which might be a read error. The chain carries TRBV7-8 and TRBJ2-1, with D unresolved. This CDR3 comprises 11 residues. From germline, CDR1 is SGHVS and CDR2 FQNEAQ. The CDR3 DNA is TGTGCCAGCAGCCCCTACGATGAGCAGTTCTTC. Protein sequence: CASSPYDEQFF.

The V call is TRBV4-3, the J call TRBJ2-2; D is unresolved. The V end was cut by 0 bases, the J end by 4 bases, with 9 bases between. Per germline, CDR1 LGHNA and CDR2 YSLEER. The CDR3 runs to 15 residues. This CDR3 reads CASSQEVLATGELFF. The CDR3, as DNA: TGCGCCAGCAGCCAAGAGGTCCTCGCCACCGGGGAGCTGTTTTTT.